This entry features one T cell receptor beta chain sequence. Antigen unknown. The protocol was immunoSEQ multiplex PCR, while the TCRdb copy is restricted to in-frame clones and leaves out a portion. The repertoire has about 150,000 clones, nearly 95% of them found once; the top ten carry less than 2.5%. This sample is drawn from a study of T cell responses to AZD1222 COVID-19 vaccine. Study overall: Second-dose intervals of approximately 4 or approximately 12 weeks were pooled.

Germline loops: CDR1 SGHAT, CDR2 FQNNGV. This CDR3 contains 14 residues. Trimming took 1 base from V and 4 from J, leaving 11 bases between them. Study-wide results and caveats: Baseline testing showed seropositivity in only a handful of AZD1222 recipients. Spike-specific TCR repertoires showed rising breadth and depth after two AZD1222 doses.

The specimen was peripheral blood, collected on day 0 of AZD1222 vaccination. The chain links TRBV11-2 to TRBJ2-7, with a tentative D call TRBD1 (5 bases). This clonotype was sampled from an adult in good health. The CDR3 nucleotides are TGTGCCAGCAGCTTAGTGGCAGGGAAATACGAGCAGTACTTC. Protein: CASSLVAGKYEQYF.